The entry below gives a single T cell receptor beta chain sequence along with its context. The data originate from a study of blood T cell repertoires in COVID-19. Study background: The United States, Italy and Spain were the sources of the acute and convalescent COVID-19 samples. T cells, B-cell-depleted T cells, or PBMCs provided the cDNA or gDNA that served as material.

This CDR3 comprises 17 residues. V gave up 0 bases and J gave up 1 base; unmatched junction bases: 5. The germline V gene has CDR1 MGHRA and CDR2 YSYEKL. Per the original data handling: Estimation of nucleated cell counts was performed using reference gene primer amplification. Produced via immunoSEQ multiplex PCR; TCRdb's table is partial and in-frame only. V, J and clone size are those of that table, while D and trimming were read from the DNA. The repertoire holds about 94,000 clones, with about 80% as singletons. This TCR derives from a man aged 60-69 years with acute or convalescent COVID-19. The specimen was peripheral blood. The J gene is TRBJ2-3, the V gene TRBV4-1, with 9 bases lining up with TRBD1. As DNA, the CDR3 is TGCGCCAGCAGCCAAGAAAGTAGGGACAGGGGCACAGATACGCAGTATTTT. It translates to CASSQESRDRGTDTQYF.